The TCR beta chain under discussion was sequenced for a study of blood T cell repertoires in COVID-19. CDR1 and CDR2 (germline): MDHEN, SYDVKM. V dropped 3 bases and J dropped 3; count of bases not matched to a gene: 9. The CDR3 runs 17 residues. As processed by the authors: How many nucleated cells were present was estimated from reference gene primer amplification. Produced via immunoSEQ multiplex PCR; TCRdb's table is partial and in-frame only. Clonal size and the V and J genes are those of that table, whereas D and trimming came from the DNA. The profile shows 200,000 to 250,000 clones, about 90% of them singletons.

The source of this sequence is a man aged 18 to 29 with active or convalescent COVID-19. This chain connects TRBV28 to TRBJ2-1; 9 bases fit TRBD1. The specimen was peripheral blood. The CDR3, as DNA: TGTGCCAGCAGTTTGCCGGATGGGGGACAGGGCTACAATGAGCAGTTCTTC. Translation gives CASSLPDGGQGYNEQFF.